This entry describes one T cell receptor beta chain. Its matching antigen is unknown. This table comes from immunoSEQ multiplex PCR, and its TCRdb copy is limited to in-frame clones, with some not included. The data show 77,000 or so clones, with roughly nine tenths seen just once and 0.3% to 0.4% held by the top ten. The entry originates in a study of OX40 agonist ivuxolimab in advanced cancers. Study summary: Patients were dosed with the agonistic anti-OX40 (CD134) antibody ivuxolimab. Mean age 60 years, range about 23 to 79; 82.7% male.

Study conclusions and caveats: Among the lowest levels of clonal expansion were found in partial responders at 0.1-3.0 mg/kg.

The sequencing here drew on CD4+ or CD8+ T cells sorted from blood, taken in a trial of the OX40 agonist ivuxolimab. This receptor was obtained from an adult with an advanced solid tumor such as melanoma, head and neck, liver or kidney cancer.

CDR3 region: CASSESLRVGLTF. CDR3 DNA sequence: TGCGCCAGCAGTGAGTCTCTGAGGGTGGGGCTCACCTTC. The J gene is TRBJ1-2, the V gene TRBV10-1, with D possibly TRBD1 on 5 matching bases. The V and J ends lost 0 bases and 13 bases respectively, with 15 bases between them. Germline lookup yields CDR1 WNHNN and CDR2 SYGVQD (reference sequence). The CDR3 totals 13 residues.